These 4 T cell receptor beta chains were sequenced from one sample in a study of T-cell reconstitution after alpha-beta-depleted transplantation in children. Unique molecular identifiers were incorporated during preparation of the TCRbeta library. Each CDR3 protein gets one entry after TCRdb re-called the PCR reads with MiXCR. The top ten clones hold approximately 2.3% of a sample with about 500,000 distinct CDR3 sequences, about 33% of them seen once. Sample: PBMCs from the stem cell graft donor, taken from the stem cell graft. The source is a human donor who donated a stem cell graft to a child with aplastic anemia.

This chain uses TRBV5-1 with TRBJ2-1; 10 nucleotides agree with TRBD2. The CDR3 extends over 14 amino acids. V gave up 6 bases and J gave up 6 bases; unmatched junction bases: 6. In germline, CDR1 is SGHRS, CDR2 YFSETQ. This CDR3 is CASILASGSNEQFF. For the CDR3, the DNA is TGCGCCAGCATCCTGGCTAGCGGGAGCAATGAGCAGTTCTTC.

The chain recombines TRBV5-1 with TRBJ2-5; a possible D gene is TRBD1 (5 bases). The germline V gene encodes CDR1 SGHRS and CDR2 YFSETQ. The CDR3 runs 14 residues. The V end lost 0 bases, the J end lost 5 bases, and 11 bases lay between the germline ends. This CDR3 is CASSLESGKETQYF. CDR3 DNA: TGCGCCAGCAGCTTGGAGTCAGGGAAGGAGACCCAGTACTTC. The full variable domain, rest sourced from reference TRBV5-1 and TRBJ2-5, is KAGVTQTPRYLIKTRGQQVTLSCSPISGHRSVSWYQQTPGQGLQFLFEYFSETQRNKGNFPGRFSGRQFSNSRSEMNVSTLELGDSALYLCASSLESGKETQYFGPGTRLLVL.

The gene calls are TRBV5-1 and TRBJ2-2; D is possibly TRBD2 (5 bases). The CDR3 loop spans 15 amino acids. Trimming shortened V by 5 bases and J by 1 base, and 12 bases separated the two germline ends. CDR1 is SGHRS and CDR2 is YFSETQ in the germline V gene. The CDR3 is CASSVRERNTGELFF. The CDR3 bases are TGCGCCAGCAGTGTCCGGGAACGGAACACCGGGGAGCTGTTTTTT. The complete variable domain, with remaining parts taken from reference TRBV5-1 and TRBJ2-2, reads KAGVTQTPRYLIKTRGQQVTLSCSPISGHRSVSWYQQTPGQGLQFLFEYFSETQRNKGNFPGRFSGRQFSNSRSEMNVSTLELGDSALYLCASSVRERNTGELFFGEGSRLTVL.

This rearrangement joins TRBV7-9 to TRBJ2-5; D is possibly TRBD1 (5 bases). Trimming took 5 bases from V and 1 from J, leaving 14 bases between them. From germline, CDR1 is SEHNR and CDR2 FQNEAQ (reference sequence). The CDR3 sequence is 15 residues long. Here the CDR3 DNA reads TGTGCCAGCAGCCGAGACAGTATACGCCAAGAGACCCAGTACTTC. Translated, it gives CASSRDSIRQETQYF.